Below are 6 T cell receptor beta chains sequenced from a single sample in a study of T cells in Graves' hyperthyroidism and ophthalmopathy (dated by TCRdb to between 2019 and 2020). The library was obtained by multiplex PCR. Sequenced on an Illumina HiSeq 2000. The TCR beta CDR3 regions were amplified from the RNA transcripts. The first round of RT-PCR for the TCR CDR3 was performed with the HTBI primer set and the Qiagen OneStep RT-PCR kit. TCRdb trimmed the raw reads at Q25, called clones with MiXCR and kept productive beta chains. Every CDR3 protein is listed once, alongside the most common genes and DNA of its rows. Across this sample there are 300,000 or so distinct CDR3 sequences, with approximately 16% seen only once. 33% of the sample is in the top ten clones. The sequencing sample was made of blood. These receptor sequences come from a man aged 25-45 years with Graves' hyperthyroidism.

Comments on this clonotype: The junction departs from germline at one end; a sequencing error may be responsible. J is TRBJ2-5 and V is TRBV5-5, with 7 bases fitting TRBD2. Germline CDR1 is SGHKS and CDR2 is YYEKEE (reference sequence). CDR3 length equals 14 residues. This chain's CDR3 is CASSLMGGTETQYF. CDR3 DNA: TGCGCCAGCAGCTTGATGGGGGGGACCGAGACCCAGTACTTC.

This clonotype was seen repeatedly, ten times or more. The chain carries TRBV9 and TRBJ1-1; 9 bases are a match to TRBD1. Per the germline V gene, CDR1 is SGDLS and CDR2 is YYNGEE. Trimming removed 4 bases from V and 11 bases from J; junction bases left unmatched: 15. The CDR3 totals 15 residues. CDR3 amino acids: CASSSPDRGVEWAFF. CDR3 bases: TGTGCCAGCAGCTCCCCGGACAGGGGAGTTGAGTGGGCTTTCTTT.

The V and J genes are TRBV7-2 and TRBJ1-6; possible D gene TRBD1, 5 bases. Looked up from germline, CDR1 is SGHTA and CDR2 is FQGNSA. Trimming cost V 5 bases and J 7 bases, with 15 bases left between them. CDR3 length: 15 amino acids. For the CDR3, the DNA is TGTGCCAGCAGCCCAGGCGCGGGGGACAATTCACCCCTCCACTTT. This sequence encodes CASSPGAGDNSPLHF. The full variable domain, with the rest looked up from reference TRBV7-2 and TRBJ1-6, is GAGVSQSPSNKVTEKGKDVELRCDPISGHTALYWYRQSLGQGLEFLIYFQGNSAPDKSGLPSDRFSAERTGGSVSTLTIQRTQQEDSAVYLCASSPGAGDNSPLHFGNGTRLTVT.

This clonotype was seen at least ten times. The chain has TRBV16 and TRBJ2-7, with 7 nucleotides matching TRBD1. CDR3 size: 14 residues. Germline loops: CDR1 KGHSY, CDR2 FQNENV. Trimming removed 4 bases from V and 6 bases from J; junction bases left unmatched: 9. The CDR3, as DNA: TGTGCCAGCAGCCTGGACAGGCACGGCTTCGAGCAGTACTTC. Its protein is CASSLDRHGFEQYF.

This clonotype was seen only a few times. The V call is TRBV12-3 or TRBV12-4, the J call TRBJ2-1, with D maybe TRBD2 (5 bases). Trimming took off 7 bases at V and 8 bases at J, with 15 bases between the two ends. CDR3 length equals 13 residues. The CDR3 sequence: CASTRPEGDEQFF. DNA of the CDR3: TGTGCCAGCACCCGACCAGAGGGCGATGAGCAGTTCTTC.

This clonotype was recorded at least ten times. V is TRBV28 and J is TRBJ2-1, with D perhaps TRBD2 (5 bases). Between the trimmed V and J ends, which lost 6 bases and 9 bases, there was a span of 18 bases. Germline V gene lookup returns CDR1 MDHEN and CDR2 SYDVKM. The CDR3 covers 14 residues. The CDR3, as DNA: TGTGCCAGCAGCAGGCTAGCAGATTGGAGTGAGCAGTTCTTC. Amino acids: CASSRLADWSEQFF.